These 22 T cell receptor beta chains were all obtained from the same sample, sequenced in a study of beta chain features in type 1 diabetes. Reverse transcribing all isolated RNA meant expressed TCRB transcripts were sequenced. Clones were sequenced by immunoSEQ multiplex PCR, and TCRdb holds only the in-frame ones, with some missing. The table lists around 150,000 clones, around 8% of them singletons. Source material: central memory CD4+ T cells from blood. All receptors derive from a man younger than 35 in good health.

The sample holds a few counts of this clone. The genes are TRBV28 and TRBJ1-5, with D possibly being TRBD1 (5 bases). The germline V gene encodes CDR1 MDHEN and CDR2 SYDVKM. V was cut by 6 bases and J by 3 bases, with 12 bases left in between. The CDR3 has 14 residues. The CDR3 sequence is CASSHRQYNQPQHF. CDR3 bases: TGTGCCAGCAGCCATAGACAGTACAATCAGCCCCAGCATTTT. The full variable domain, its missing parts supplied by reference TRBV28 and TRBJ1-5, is DVKVTQSSRYLVKRTGEKVFLECVQDMDHENMFWYRQDPGLGLRLIYFSYDVKMKEKGDIPEGYSVSREKKERFSLILESASTNQTSMYLCASSHRQYNQPQHFGDGTRLSIL.

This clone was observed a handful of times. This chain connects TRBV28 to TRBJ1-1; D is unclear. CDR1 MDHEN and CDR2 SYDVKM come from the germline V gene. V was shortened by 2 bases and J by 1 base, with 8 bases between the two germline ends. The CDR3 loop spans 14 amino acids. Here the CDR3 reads CASSLRGQNTEAFF. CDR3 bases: TGTGCCAGCAGTTTAAGAGGCCAGAACACTGAAGCTTTCTTT. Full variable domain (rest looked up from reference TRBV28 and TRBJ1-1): DVKVTQSSRYLVKRTGEKVFLECVQDMDHENMFWYRQDPGLGLRLIYFSYDVKMKEKGDIPEGYSVSREKKERFSLILESASTNQTSMYLCASSLRGQNTEAFFGQGTRLTVV.

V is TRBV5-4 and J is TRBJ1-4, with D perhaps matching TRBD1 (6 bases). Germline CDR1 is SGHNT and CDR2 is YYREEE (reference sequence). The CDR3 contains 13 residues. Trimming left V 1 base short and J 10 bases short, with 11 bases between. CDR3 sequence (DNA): TGTGCCAGCAGCTTGCAGGGCAGGGGAAAACTGTTTTTT. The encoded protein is CASSLQGRGKLFF.

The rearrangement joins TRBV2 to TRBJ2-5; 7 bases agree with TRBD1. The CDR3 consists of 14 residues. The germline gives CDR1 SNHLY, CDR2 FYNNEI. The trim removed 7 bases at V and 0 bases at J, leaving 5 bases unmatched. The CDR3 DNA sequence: TGTGCCAGCAATGTGAGGGGGCACCAAGAGACCCAGTACTTC. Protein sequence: CASNVRGHQETQYF.

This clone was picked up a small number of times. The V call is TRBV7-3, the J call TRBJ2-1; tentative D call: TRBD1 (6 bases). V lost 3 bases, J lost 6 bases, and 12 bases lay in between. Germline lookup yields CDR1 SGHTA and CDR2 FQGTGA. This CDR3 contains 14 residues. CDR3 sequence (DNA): TGTGCCAGCAGCTTTCCCGACAGGTTCAATGAGCAGTTCTTC. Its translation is CASSFPDRFNEQFF.

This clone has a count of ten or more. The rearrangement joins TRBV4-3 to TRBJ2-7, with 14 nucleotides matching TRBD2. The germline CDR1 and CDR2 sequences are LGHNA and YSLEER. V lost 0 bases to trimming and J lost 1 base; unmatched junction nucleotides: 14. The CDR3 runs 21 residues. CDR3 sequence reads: CASSQDLGSGLAGASSYEQYF. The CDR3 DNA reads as TGCGCCAGCAGCCAAGATCTGGGATCGGGACTAGCGGGGGCCTCATCCTACGAGCAGTACTTC.

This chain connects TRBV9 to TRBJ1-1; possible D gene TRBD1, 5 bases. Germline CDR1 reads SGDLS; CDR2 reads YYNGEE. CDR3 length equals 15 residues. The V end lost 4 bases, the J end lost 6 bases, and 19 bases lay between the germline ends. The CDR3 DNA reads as TGTGCCAGCAGCCCTGACGGGGGATGGGGCGCTGAAGCTTTCTTT. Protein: CASSPDGGWGAEAFF.

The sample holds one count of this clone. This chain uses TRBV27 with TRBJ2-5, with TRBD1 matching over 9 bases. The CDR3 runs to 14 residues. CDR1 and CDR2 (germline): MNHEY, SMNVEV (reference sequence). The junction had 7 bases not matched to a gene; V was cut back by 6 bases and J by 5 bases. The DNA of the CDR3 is TGTGCCAGCAGCTTTACAGGACAGGGGGAGACCCAGTACTTC. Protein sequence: CASSFTGQGETQYF.

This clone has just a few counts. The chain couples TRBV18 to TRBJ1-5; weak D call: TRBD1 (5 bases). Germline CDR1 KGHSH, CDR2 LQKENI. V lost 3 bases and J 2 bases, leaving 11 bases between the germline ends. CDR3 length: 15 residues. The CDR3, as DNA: TGTGCCAGCTCACCCAGCTCAGGGCGCAATCAGCCCCAGCATTTT. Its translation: CASSPSSGRNQPQHF.

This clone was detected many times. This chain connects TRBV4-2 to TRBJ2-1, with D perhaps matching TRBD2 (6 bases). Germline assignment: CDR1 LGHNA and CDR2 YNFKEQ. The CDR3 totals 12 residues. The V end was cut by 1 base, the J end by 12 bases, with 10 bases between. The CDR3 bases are TGTGCCAGCAGCCAAGTTGGGGAGGCGCAGTTCTTC. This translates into CASSQVGEAQFF.

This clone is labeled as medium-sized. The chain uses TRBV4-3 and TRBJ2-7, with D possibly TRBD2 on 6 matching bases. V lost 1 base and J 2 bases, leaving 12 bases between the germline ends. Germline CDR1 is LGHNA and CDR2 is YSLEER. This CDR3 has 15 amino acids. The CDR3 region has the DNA TGCGCCAGCAGCCAAGGGCTAGCGTCGACCTACGAGCAGTACTTC. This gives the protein CASSQGLASTYEQYF.

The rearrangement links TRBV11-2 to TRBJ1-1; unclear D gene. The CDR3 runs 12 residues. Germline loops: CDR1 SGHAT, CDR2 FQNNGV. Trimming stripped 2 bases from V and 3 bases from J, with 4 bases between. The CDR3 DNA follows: TGTGCCAGCAGCTTATATCACACTGAAGCTTTCTTT. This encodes CASSLYHTEAFF.

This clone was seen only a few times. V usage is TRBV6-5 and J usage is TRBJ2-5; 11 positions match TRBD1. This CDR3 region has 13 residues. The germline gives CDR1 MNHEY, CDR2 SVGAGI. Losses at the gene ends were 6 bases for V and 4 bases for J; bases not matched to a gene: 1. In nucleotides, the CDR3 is TGTGCCAGCAGCGGGACAGGGGGAGAGACCCAGTACTTC. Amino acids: CASSGTGGETQYF.

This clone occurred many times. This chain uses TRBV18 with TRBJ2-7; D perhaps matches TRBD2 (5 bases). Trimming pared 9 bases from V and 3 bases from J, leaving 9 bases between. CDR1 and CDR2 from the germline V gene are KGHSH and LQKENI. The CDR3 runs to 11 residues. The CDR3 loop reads CASEGYYEQYF. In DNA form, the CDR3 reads TGTGCCAGTGAGGGTTACTACGAGCAGTACTTC. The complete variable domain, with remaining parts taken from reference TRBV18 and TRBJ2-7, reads NAGVMQNPRHLVRRRGQEARLRCSPMKGHSHVYWYRQLPEEGLKFMVYLQKENIIDESGMPKERFSAEFPKEGPSILRIQQVVRGDSAAYFCASEGYYEQYFGPGTRLTVT.

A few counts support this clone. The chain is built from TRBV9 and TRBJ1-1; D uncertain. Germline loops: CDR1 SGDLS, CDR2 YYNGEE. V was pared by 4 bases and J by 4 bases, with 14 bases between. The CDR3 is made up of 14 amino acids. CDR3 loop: CASSPYTKPTEAFF. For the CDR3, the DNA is TGTGCCAGCAGCCCGTACACCAAACCCACTGAAGCTTTCTTT.

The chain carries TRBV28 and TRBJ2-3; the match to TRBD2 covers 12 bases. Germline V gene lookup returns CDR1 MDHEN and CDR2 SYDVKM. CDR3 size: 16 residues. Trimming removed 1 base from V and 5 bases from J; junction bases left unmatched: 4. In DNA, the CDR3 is TGTGCCAGCAGTTTATCTAGCGGGAGGGCCATAGATACGCAGTATTTT. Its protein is CASSLSSGRAIDTQYF. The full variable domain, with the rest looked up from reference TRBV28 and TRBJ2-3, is DVKVTQSSRYLVKRTGEKVFLECVQDMDHENMFWYRQDPGLGLRLIYFSYDVKMKEKGDIPEGYSVSREKKERFSLILESASTNQTSMYLCASSLSSGRAIDTQYFGPGTRLTVL.

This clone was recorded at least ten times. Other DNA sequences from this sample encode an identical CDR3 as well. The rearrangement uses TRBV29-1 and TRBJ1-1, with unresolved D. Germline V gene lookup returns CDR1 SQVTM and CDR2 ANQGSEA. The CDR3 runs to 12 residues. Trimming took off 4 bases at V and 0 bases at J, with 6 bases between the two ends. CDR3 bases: TGCAGCGTTGGGCAGATGAACACTGAAGCTTTCTTT. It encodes CSVGQMNTEAFF.

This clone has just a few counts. CDR3 sequence reads: CASSYEANRDSPLHF. The CDR3 DNA reads TGTGCCAGCAGTTACGAGGCGAACCGGGATTCACCCCTCCACTTT. The chain couples TRBV6-6 to TRBJ1-6; the D is unclear. Germline-derived CDR1 and CDR2 are MNHNY and SVGAGI (reference sequence). The CDR3 is made up of 15 amino acids. Trimming took 2 bases from V and 8 from J, leaving 13 bases between them.

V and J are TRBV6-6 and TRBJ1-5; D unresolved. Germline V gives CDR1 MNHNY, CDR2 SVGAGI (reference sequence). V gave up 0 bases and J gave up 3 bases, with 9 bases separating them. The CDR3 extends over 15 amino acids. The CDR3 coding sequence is TGTGCCAGCAGTTACTCGAGAGGGAACAATCAGCCCCAGCATTTT. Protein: CASSYSRGNNQPQHF.

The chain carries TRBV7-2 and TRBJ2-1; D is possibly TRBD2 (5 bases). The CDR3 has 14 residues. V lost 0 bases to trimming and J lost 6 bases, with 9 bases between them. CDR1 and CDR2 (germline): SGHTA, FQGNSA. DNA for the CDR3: TGTGCCAGCAGCTTAGCGAGGGCAGGCAATGAGCAGTTCTTC. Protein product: CASSLARAGNEQFF.

The DNA of the CDR3 is TGTGCCAGCAGGGCGGGGCTCTACAATGAGCAGTTCTTC. Its translation: CASRAGLYNEQFF. V usage is TRBV7-2 and J usage is TRBJ2-1, with D possibly TRBD2 on 6 matching bases. The CDR3 length is 13 residues. V lost 6 bases to trimming and J lost 3 bases, with 9 bases between them. The germline V gene encodes CDR1 SGHTA and CDR2 FQGNSA.

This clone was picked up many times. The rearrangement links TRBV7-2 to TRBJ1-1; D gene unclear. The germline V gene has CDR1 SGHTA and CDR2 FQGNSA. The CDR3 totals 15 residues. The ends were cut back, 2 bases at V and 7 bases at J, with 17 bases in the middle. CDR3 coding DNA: TGTGCCAGCAGCTTAACGTACTCCCCCGTGCGTGAAGCTTTCTTT. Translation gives CASSLTYSPVREAFF.